This T cell receptor (beta chain) was recorded in a study of CD8 T cells in Susac syndrome (dated by TCRdb to about 2019). For context, the study as a whole: Whether CD8+ T cell activation and differentiation in Susac syndrome was antigen driven was tested using repertoire sequencing. Results and caveats for the whole study, not just this receptor: The study acknowledged that relatively few individuals were included in the TCR sequencing and HLA analysis.

High-throughput TCR beta sequencing profiled peripheral blood CD8+ and CD4+ T cells from healthy donors, Susac syndrome patients and multiple sclerosis patients. Healthy donors were age- and sex-matched controls. CD8+ TEMRA cells were enriched by FACS, while bulk CD8+ and CD4+ T cells were purified by magnetic negative isolation. Blood was drawn into EDTA tubes, processed within 24 hours, and PBMCs were isolated by density gradient centrifugation. PBMCs intended for TCR sequencing were cryopreserved in liquid nitrogen and were subsequently thawed in a 37 degrees C water bath. A purity of at least 90% was achieved for sorted or isolated CD4+, CD8+ and CD8+ TEMRA cells. A note on this clonotype: No cognate antigen has been identified for it. Base qualities are not at hand, and no much larger clone is one base apart.

RNA was extracted with the RNeasy kit and roughly 0.45 to 1 ug was reverse transcribed using random hexamers. The immunoSEQ multiplex PCR assay, covering 54 Vbeta and 13 Jbeta segments, was used to amplify TCR beta CDR3 regions. PCR amplification bias was corrected by using a synthetic template baseline for primer optimization and computational correction. The source study handled its data this way. Reads were annotated to V, D and J genes per IMGT and analyzed with immunoSEQ Analyzer, keeping only productive sequences. To calculate clonality, Shannon entropy was normalized by log2 of the number of productive unique sequences and then subtracted from one. For each patient and control, public and private clones were evaluated within the 100 most prevalent clones. Clones were defined as Susac-specific when absent from the healthy and MS cohorts, from approximately 970 published viral clones and from other ImmuneACCESS disease sequences. TCRdb reworked the public reads: Q25 trimming with fastp, MiXCR clone assembly, productive beta chains retained. Identical CDR3 proteins give one entry, which carries the most common genes and DNA. The authors' filters were not applied to this entry. This sample has some 200,000 distinct CDR3 sequences in its table, and less than 95% of those were observed once. The ten largest clones capture 0.085% to 0.13% of the sample.

Source material: CD4+ T cells from PBMCs. This sequence was found in a human donor in good health.

Read as DNA, the sequence is TGTGCCAGCAGCCAATATAAGGGATACGAGCAGTACTTC. Its protein reads: CASSQYKGYEQYF. Recombination connected TRBV3-1 to TRBJ2-7; no confident D gene assignment can be made. V loses 2 bases, J loses 4 bases, and the germline ends lie 9 bases apart. From the cysteine through the phenylalanine, the CDR3 covers 13 amino acids. The CDR3 DNA has 39 bases and is translated from base 1. CDR1 and CDR2, looked up from the germline V gene (reference sequence), are LGHDT and YNNKEL.